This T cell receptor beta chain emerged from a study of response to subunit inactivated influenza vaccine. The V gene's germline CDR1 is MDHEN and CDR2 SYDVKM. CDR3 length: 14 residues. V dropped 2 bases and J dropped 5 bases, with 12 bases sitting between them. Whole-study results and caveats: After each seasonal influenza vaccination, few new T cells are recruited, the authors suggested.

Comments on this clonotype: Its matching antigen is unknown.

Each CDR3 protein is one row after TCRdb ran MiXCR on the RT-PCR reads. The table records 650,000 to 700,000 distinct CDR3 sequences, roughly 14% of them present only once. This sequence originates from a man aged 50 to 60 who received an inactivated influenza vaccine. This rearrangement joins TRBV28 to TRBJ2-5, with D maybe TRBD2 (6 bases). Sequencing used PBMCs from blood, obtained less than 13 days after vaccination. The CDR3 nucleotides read TGTGCCAGCAGTTTAAACCCCGGGGGTGAGACCCAGTACTTC. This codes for CASSLNPGGETQYF.